These 14 T cell receptor beta chains were sequenced from one sample in a study of shared clonotypes between healthy human individuals. The table came from immunoSEQ multiplex PCR; TCRdb's copy has only in-frame clones and leaves some out. This table holds 850,000 to 1,100,000 clones, 60% to 80% found once. Sequencing input: memory CD4+ T cells from PBMCs. This sample's subset: CD45RA-negative fraction. The source of these receptors is a man aged 18 to 29 in good health. Some clones in this sample may be carry-over from other donors' samples.

The rearrangement joins TRBV11-2 to TRBJ2-7; 9 positions agree with TRBD1. The CDR3 runs to 15 residues. The germline gives CDR1 SGHAT, CDR2 FQNNGV. V lost 5 bases, J lost 7 bases, and 12 bases stayed unmatched. This CDR3 is CASSPVKGTGREQYF. The CDR3, as DNA: TGTGCCAGCAGCCCCGTGAAAGGGACAGGGAGAGAGCAGTACTTC.

CDR3: CAITSGASRRETQYF. CDR3 sequence (DNA): TGTGCCATCACCTCCGGGGCTAGTAGAAGGGAGACCCAGTACTTC. The chain employs TRBV10-3 and TRBJ2-5, with D perhaps matching TRBD1 or TRBD2 (5 bases each). V was cut by 7 bases and J by 5 bases, with 20 bases left in between. CDR1 and CDR2 from the germline V gene are ENHRY and SYGVKD. This CDR3 spans 15 amino acids.

This clone was counted between two and nine times. The chain employs TRBV28 and TRBJ2-7; D possibly corresponds to TRBD2 (6 bases). Per germline, CDR1 MDHEN and CDR2 SYDVKM. This CDR3 comprises 15 residues. V lost 6 bases and J 3 bases, leaving 18 bases between the germline ends. CDR3 nucleotide sequence: TGTGCCAGCAGGTCCCGCTTTGGCGGGGTCTACGAGCAGTACTTC. Encoded protein: CASRSRFGGVYEQYF.

This clone occurred once. The CDR3 nucleotides read TGTGCCACCAGGACTAGCGGCTCAGATACGCAGTATTTT. It is translated as CATRTSGSDTQYF. V gene TRBV2 combines with J gene TRBJ2-3; 10 bases fit TRBD2. The CDR3 is made up of 13 amino acids. Per germline, CDR1 SNHLY and CDR2 FYNNEI. V lost 10 bases to trimming and J lost 4 bases; unmatched junction nucleotides: 5.

The V gene is TRBV6-1, the J gene TRBJ1-5, with a tentative D call TRBD1 (5 bases). V was cut by 6 bases and J by 8 bases, with 14 bases left in between. The CDR3 runs 13 residues. Germline CDR1 and CDR2: MNHNS and SASEGT. The CDR3 spells CASSHQDKEPQHF. The CDR3 DNA is TGTGCCAGCAGCCACCAGGACAAGGAGCCCCAGCATTTT.

The V call is TRBV19, the J call TRBJ2-1; a weak D match, TRBD2 (6 bases). CDR1 and CDR2 from the germline V gene are LNHDA and SQIVND (reference sequence). The CDR3 sequence is 14 residues long. The ends were cut back, 5 bases at V and 4 bases at J, with 12 bases in the middle. The CDR3 loop is CASSGRGYYNEQFF. In nucleotides, the CDR3 is TGTGCCAGTAGTGGGCGGGGATATTACAATGAGCAGTTCTTC.

CDR3 amino acids: CASSVPTGTTYEKLFF. CDR3 in DNA: TGCGCCAGCAGCGTCCCGACAGGAACCACCTATGAAAAACTGTTTTTT. J is TRBJ1-4 and V is TRBV5-1; D perhaps matches TRBD1 (6 bases). Trimming took 4 bases from V and 6 from J, leaving 19 bases between them. The length of the CDR3 is 16 residues. Germline V CDR1 and CDR2: SGHRS, YFSETQ.

The V and J genes are TRBV5-4 and TRBJ2-7, with D possibly being TRBD2 (6 bases). The V end was cut by 4 bases, the J end by 0 bases, with 17 bases between. The CDR3 has 16 amino acids. The V gene's germline CDR1 is SGHNT and CDR2 YYREEE (reference sequence). The CDR3 sequence is CASSDGRTMSSYEQYF. Here the CDR3 DNA reads TGTGCCAGCAGCGATGGCCGGACTATGAGCTCCTACGAGCAGTACTTC.

This clone occurred a few times. The chain uses TRBV2 and TRBJ2-7; no firm D call. Germline assignment: CDR1 SNHLY and CDR2 FYNNEI. The length of the CDR3 is 16 residues. Trimming shortened V by 5 bases and J by 4 bases, and 21 bases separated the two germline ends. The CDR3 spells CASSSDLRASRYEQYF. The CDR3, as DNA: TGTGCCAGCAGTTCCGACCTCAGAGCGTCCCGTTACGAGCAGTACTTC.

This clone was found a few times. CDR3 amino acids: CASSKALWAGDYSNQPQHF. The CDR3 bases are TGTGCCAGCAGCAAAGCGCTTTGGGCAGGAGACTATAGCAATCAGCCCCAGCATTTT. The V and J genes are TRBV21-1 and TRBJ1-5. TRBV21-1 is a pseudogene segment. The CDR3 runs 19 residues.

The gene calls are TRBV5-6 and TRBJ2-3, with 10 bases lining up with TRBD1. Per germline, CDR1 SGHDT and CDR2 YYEEEE. V gave up 1 base and J gave up 1 base; unmatched junction bases: 6. This CDR3 comprises 17 residues. The CDR3 loop is CASSLFGGTGGTDTQYF. The CDR3 bases are TGTGCCAGCAGCTTGTTTGGAGGGACAGGGGGCACAGATACGCAGTATTTT.

This chain uses TRBV7-2 with TRBJ2-2; maybe TRBD2 (6 bases). The CDR3 length is 15 residues. Germline V gene data show CDR1 as SGHTA and CDR2 as FQGNSA. The V gene lost 1 base and the J gene lost 4 bases, with 10 bases spanning the gap. The CDR3 sequence is CASSLDGRPTGELFF. The CDR3 nucleotides are TGTGCCAGCAGCTTAGACGGGAGACCCACCGGGGAGCTGTTTTTT. Full variable domain (outside the CDR3, taken from reference TRBV7-2 and TRBJ2-2): GAGVSQSPSNKVTEKGKDVELRCDPISGHTALYWYRQSLGQGLEFLIYFQGNSAPDKSGLPSDRFSAERTGGSVSTLTIQRTQQEDSAVYLCASSLDGRPTGELFFGEGSRLTVL.

The chain recombines TRBV6-1 with TRBJ1-4, with D uncertain. Germline assignment: CDR1 MNHNS and CDR2 SASEGT. This CDR3 has 13 residues. Trimming took off 7 bases at V and 4 bases at J, with 10 bases between the two ends. The CDR3 DNA sequence: TGTGCCAGCACGAGAGGACTTAATGAAAAACTGTTTTTT. The encoded protein is CASTRGLNEKLFF.

The chain is built from TRBV6-6 and TRBJ1-2; D is undetermined. Germline CDR1 reads MNHNY; CDR2 reads SVGAGI (reference sequence). V shed 0 bases and J shed 3 bases, with 11 bases lying between them. This CDR3 comprises 15 residues. The CDR3 loop reads CASSYSTHAYYGYTF. The CDR3 DNA follows: TGTGCCAGCAGTTACTCGACACACGCGTACTATGGCTACACCTTC.